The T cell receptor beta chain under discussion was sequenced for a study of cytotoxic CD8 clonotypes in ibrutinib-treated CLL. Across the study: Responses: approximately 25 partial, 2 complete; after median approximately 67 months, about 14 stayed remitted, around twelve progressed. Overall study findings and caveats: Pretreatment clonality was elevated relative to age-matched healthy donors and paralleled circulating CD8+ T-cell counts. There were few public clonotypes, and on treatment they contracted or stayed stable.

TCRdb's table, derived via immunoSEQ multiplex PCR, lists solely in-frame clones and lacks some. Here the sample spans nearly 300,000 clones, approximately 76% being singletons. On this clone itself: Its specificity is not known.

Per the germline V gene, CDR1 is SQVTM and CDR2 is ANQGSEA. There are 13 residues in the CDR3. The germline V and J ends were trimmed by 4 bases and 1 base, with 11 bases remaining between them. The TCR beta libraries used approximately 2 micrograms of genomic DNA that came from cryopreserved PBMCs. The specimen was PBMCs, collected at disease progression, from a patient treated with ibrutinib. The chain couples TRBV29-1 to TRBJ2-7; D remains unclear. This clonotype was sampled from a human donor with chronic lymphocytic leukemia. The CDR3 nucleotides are TGCAGCGTTGGTAAGGGTTCTTCCTACGAGCAGTACTTC. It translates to CSVGKGSSYEQYF.